This TCR beta chain stems from a study of cytomegalovirus exposure and HLA in healthy donors (dated by TCRdb to 2015 to 2018). In the study overall: The 650 to 800 repertoires of the first cohort and the roughly 120 validation repertoires were produced on the same platform, according to a later analysis. To predict cytomegalovirus infection status, the study combined high-throughput TCR immunosequencing, statistical association of individual TCRs with disease status, and machine learning. The study was designed to test whether signatures of past pathogen exposure could be identified by cataloging public T cell receptors. Besides the first cohort of 550 to 750 subjects, a separate validation cohort made up of around 120 different subjects was used.

The library came from the immunoSEQ multiplex PCR assay. The paper's data handling went like this. A statistical classification framework was built for diagnosing cytomegalovirus status from the catalog of TCR beta chain sequences. Drawn from immuneACCESS, this table holds only the in-frame rearrangements with V and J called that TCRdb kept. Clones are partly lost; checked studies trace under half to an unresolved V gene and leave the rest unexplained. From that table come the V and J calls and clone size; the DNA was used to work out D and trimming. In all, the sample holds more than 85,000 clones, and about 93% of those were seen once. Together, the top ten hold around 1.1% of the sample. This clone was picked up one time. The specificity of this receptor is unknown. Per-base quality was not reported, and no clone a single base away is much larger than it. The cysteine opens and the phenylalanine closes a CDR3 of 14 amino acids. Solely the CDR3 DNA is kept, with 42 bases framed from the first base. V has 1 base trimmed and J has 14 bases trimmed; junction bases matching no gene number 8. As encoded in the germline V gene, CDR1 is SGHVS while CDR2 is FQNEAQ.

What the study reported, not specific to this receptor: The authors suggested that the approach could potentially be extended to other disease states and immunological phenotypes. In both the original and validation cohorts, the classifier was reported to diagnose cytomegalovirus status with high specificity and sensitivity. Most TCR sequences were seen in very few donors, while some public TCRs were found in many individuals. Of the cluster scores, 85% to 95% were above 0 in a later analysis, which found that TCRs clustered in the first cohort also tended to co-occur in the approximately 120 validation repertoires. In vitro tests confirmed that three of the cytomegalovirus-associated TCR beta chains recognize cytomegalovirus antigens. The study gave a list of about 160 TCR beta chains associated with cytomegalovirus. All 120 repertoires were used to score co-occurrence in the validation cohort in a later analysis, because that analysis had no HLA typing for the cohort.

The donors belonged to the validation cohort of about 130 subjects, which was separate from the roughly 670-subject first cohort. This chain joins TRBV7-8 to TRBJ2-1, and TRBD2 aligns with 10 junction nucleotides. The TCR sequence derives from a woman in her twenties or thirties in good health and CMV-seropositive. Source material: PBMCs. Read as DNA, the sequence is TGTGCCAGCAGCTTAGTCAACTCAGCGGGAGGGGAGTTCTTC. Translated, this gives CASSLVNSAGGEFF.